This T cell receptor beta chain was captured by sequencing in a study of human T cells and chemical hapten exposure. Study-wide points: In comparison with controls, expanded TCRs gave rise to a significantly larger number of large CDR3 similarity clusters.

Time point denoted: pre-sensitization, week 0. As to treatment: therapeutic diphenylcyclopropenone sensitization with weekly scalp DPC. Unfractionated whole blood yielded total RNA. People who gave samples had alopecia, were 18 to 70 years old, and were suitable for DPC. This clonotype was counted at least ten times. Its antigen remains unknown. Source study methods: A per-sample median of 95,638 TCRs was observed, with a range of roughly 20,000 to 750,000. TCRdb passed the RACE reads through MiXCR, listing each CDR3 protein once. TCRdb's processing, not the authors', yielded these V and J calls. Of tens of thousands of distinct CDR3 sequences listed, roughly 12% were seen once; the top ten hold roughly 2%. The sequences come from whole blood, collected in connection with sensitization to the hapten diphenylcyclopropenone (DPC). The clonotype was recovered from a woman aged 35 to 49 with alopecia areata. Some clones in this sample may be carry-over from other donors' samples.

CDR3 region: CASSLADSQETQYF. CDR3 nucleotides: TGTGCCAGCAGCTTAGCTGACTCTCAAGAGACCCAGTACTTC. J is TRBJ2-5 and V is TRBV7-6, with D uncertain. CDR1 SGHVS and CDR2 FNYEAQ come from the germline V gene. This CDR3 is 14 amino acids long. With 0 bases removed from V and 2 bases from J, the gap between germline ends came to 7 bases. Based on the CDR3 plus reference TRBV7-6 and TRBJ2-5, the full variable domain is GAGVSQSPRYKVTKRGQDVALRCDPISGHVSLYWYRQALGQGPEFLTYFNYEAQQDKSGLPNDRFSAERPEGSISTLTIQRTEQRDSAMYRCASSLADSQETQYFGPGTRLLVL.